The 29 T cell receptor beta chains listed next were all sequenced from one sample in a study of cytotoxic CD8 clonotypes in ibrutinib-treated CLL. The protocol was immunoSEQ multiplex PCR, while the TCRdb copy is restricted to in-frame clones and leaves out a portion. This sample has a few thousand clones, with 75% to 85% found just once. The sample in question was PBMCs, obtained before ibrutinib treatment. Source of these receptors: a human donor with chronic lymphocytic leukemia.

The gene calls are TRBV7-9 and TRBJ2-5; a weak D match, TRBD1 (5 bases). Looked up from germline, CDR1 is SEHNR and CDR2 is FQNEAQ (reference sequence). This CDR3 is 14 amino acids long. The germline V and J ends were trimmed by 5 bases and 4 bases, with 14 bases remaining between them. Here the CDR3 reads CASSRPGQGETQYF. The CDR3, as DNA: TGTGCCAGCAGCCGCCCTGGTCAGGGAGAGACCCAGTACTTC. Full variable domain (rest looked up from reference TRBV7-9 and TRBJ2-5): DTGVSQNPRHKITKRGQNVTFRCDPISEHNRLYWYRQTLGQGPEFLTYFQNEAQLEKSRLLSDRFSAERPKGSFSTLEIQRTEQGDSAMYLCASSRPGQGETQYFGPGTRLLVL.

The chain joins TRBV28 to TRBJ2-7; 11 nucleotides line up with TRBD1. V gave up 5 bases and J gave up 0 bases; unmatched junction bases: 6. The CDR3 has 16 residues. The germline gives CDR1 MDHEN, CDR2 SYDVKM. This chain's CDR3 is CASSLRTGGNSYEQYF. As DNA, the CDR3 is TGTGCCAGCAGTCTCCGGACAGGGGGCAACTCCTACGAGCAGTACTTC.

J is TRBJ2-6 and V is TRBV25-1; unclear D gene. This CDR3 comprises 13 residues. Germline V gene data show CDR1 as MGHDK and CDR2 as SYGVNS. The V end lost 8 bases, the J end lost 4 bases, and 9 bases lay between the germline ends. The CDR3, as DNA: TGTGCCAGCCAGGCGCCCGGGGCCAACGTCCTGACTTTC. Amino acid sequence: CASQAPGANVLTF.

The count of this clone is one. The chain combines TRBV5-5 with TRBJ2-2, with D tentatively TRBD1 (6 bases). Trimming stripped 4 bases from V and 2 bases from J, with 9 bases between. The germline V gene has CDR1 SGHKS and CDR2 YYEKEE (reference sequence). The CDR3 is 14 amino acids. This CDR3 reads CASSRDTNTGELFF. Written as DNA, the CDR3 is TGTGCCAGCAGCCGGGACACAAACACCGGGGAGCTGTTTTTT.

This clone is a singleton in its sample. The rearrangement uses TRBV5-1 and TRBJ2-2, with TRBD1 identical over 8 bases. V was pared by 5 bases and J by 2 bases, with 2 bases of the junction left unmatched. The CDR3 extends over 14 amino acids. CDR1 and CDR2 from the germline V gene are SGHRS and YFSETQ. This CDR3 reads CASRGTGNTGELFF. CDR3 nucleotide sequence: TGCGCCAGCAGAGGGACAGGCAACACCGGGGAGCTGTTTTTT. Drawing the rest from reference TRBV5-1 and TRBJ2-2, the complete variable domain is KAGVTQTPRYLIKTRGQQVTLSCSPISGHRSVSWYQQTPGQGLQFLFEYFSETQRNKGNFPGRFSGRQFSNSRSEMNVSTLELGDSALYLCASRGTGNTGELFFGEGSRLTVL.

The rearrangement uses TRBV2 and TRBJ2-6; no clear D gene. V was trimmed by 5 bases and J by 5 bases, leaving 22 bases between them. Germline V gene data show CDR1 as SNHLY and CDR2 as FYNNEI. The CDR3 consists of 18 residues. CDR3 region: CASSLTISIQSRANVLTF. For the CDR3, the DNA is TGTGCCAGCAGTCTAACAATTTCGATACAAAGTCGGGCCAACGTCCTGACTTTC.

The rearrangement joins TRBV5-6 to TRBJ2-5; the match to TRBD1 covers 9 bases. Germline V gene data show CDR1 as SGHDT and CDR2 as YYEEEE. After removal of 4 bases from V and 5 bases from J, the junction contained 6 bases not matched to a gene. The CDR3 contains 14 residues. CDR3 DNA sequence: TGTGCCAGCAGCCTCCCAGGACAGGGGGAGACCCAGTACTTC. Translation: CASSLPGQGETQYF.

V is TRBV2 and J is TRBJ2-2; D is uncertain. The CDR3 loop spans 13 amino acids. Germline-derived CDR1 and CDR2 are SNHLY and FYNNEI. The V end lost 4 bases, the J end lost 5 bases, and 8 bases lay between the germline ends. The CDR3 coding sequence is TGTGCCAGCAGTGGGATTAGAACCGGGGAGCTGTTTTTT. This codes for CASSGIRTGELFF.

This clone was seen a handful of times. The rearrangement joins TRBV27 to TRBJ1-5; D not certain. The CDR3 extends over 15 amino acids. Germline V CDR1 and CDR2: MNHEY, SMNVEV (reference sequence). V was clipped by 8 bases and J by 0 bases, with 14 bases between them. The CDR3 DNA reads TGTGCCAGCGGGCTTTCAGCTTATAGCAATCAGCCCCAGCATTTT. It is translated as CASGLSAYSNQPQHF.

The V gene is TRBV6-5, the J gene TRBJ2-1; D might be TRBD2 (6 bases). The CDR3 is 14 amino acids. Germline V gene data show CDR1 as MNHEY and CDR2 as SVGAGI. The V end was cut by 2 bases, the J end by 5 bases, with 10 bases between. The CDR3 DNA reads as TGTGCCAGCAGTTACGTTGGAGGGCACAATGAGCAGTTCTTC. This codes for CASSYVGGHNEQFF.

The V and J genes are TRBV28 and TRBJ2-1, with D possibly being TRBD2 (6 bases). The germline CDR1 and CDR2 sequences are MDHEN and SYDVKM. This CDR3 comprises 15 residues. V lost 8 bases to trimming and J lost 0 bases, with 14 bases between them. The CDR3, as DNA: TGTGCCAGCGGGGGAGGTCGTTCCTCCTACAATGAGCAGTTCTTC. As protein: CASGGGRSSYNEQFF.

The V and J genes are TRBV5-1 and TRBJ1-2, with TRBD1 identical over 8 bases. Germline CDR1 and CDR2: SGHRS and YFSETQ. This CDR3 comprises 13 residues. J lost 3 bases, V lost 4 bases, and 2 bases had no gene match. CDR3 region: CASSRGQDYGYTF. The CDR3 DNA reads TGCGCCAGCAGCAGGGGACAGGACTATGGCTACACCTTC.

This clone was observed a handful of times. The chain joins TRBV7-9 to TRBJ1-2; D is undetermined. The CDR3 is 13 residues long. Germline-derived CDR1 and CDR2 are SEHNR and FQNEAQ (reference sequence). V gave up 5 bases and J gave up 1 base, with 8 bases separating them. For the CDR3, the DNA is TGTGCCAGCAGCGACCCTAGTAACTATGGCTACACCTTC. Protein product: CASSDPSNYGYTF.

The chain joins TRBV29-1 to TRBJ2-1; 8 bases match TRBD1. The CDR3 length is 13 residues. Per germline, CDR1 SQVTM and CDR2 ANQGSEA. The V segment lost 4 bases and the J segment 6 bases; nucleotides outside the gene matches: 5. CDR3 region: CSVGQGASNEQFF. CDR3 nucleotides: TGCAGCGTTGGGCAGGGGGCGAGCAATGAGCAGTTCTTC.

CDR3 DNA: TGTGCCAGTAGTTTCCCCGGCCAGTCCTACGAGCAGTACTTC. It translates to CASSFPGQSYEQYF. The chain joins TRBV19 to TRBJ2-7; the D is unclear. The CDR3 has 14 residues. Germline-derived CDR1 and CDR2 are LNHDA and SQIVND (reference sequence). V lost 5 bases, J lost 1 base, and 12 bases lay in between.

The chain combines TRBV10-3 with TRBJ1-1, with D unresolved. Trimming shortened V by 6 bases and J by 1 base, and 12 bases separated the two germline ends. CDR3 length equals 14 residues. CDR1 is ENHRY and CDR2 is SYGVKD in the germline V gene. CDR3 region: CAIRGGLENTEAFF. CDR3 coding DNA: TGTGCCATCAGGGGCGGGCTGGAGAACACTGAAGCTTTCTTT.

This chain joins TRBV2 and TRBJ1-5; 11 positions match TRBD1. CDR1 is SNHLY, CDR2 FYNNEI, per germline. The CDR3 loop spans 14 amino acids. V shed 6 bases and J 6 bases; nucleotides not matched to a gene: 4. CDR3 sequence reads: CASSGGQGVQPQHF. The DNA for the CDR3 is TGTGCCAGCAGCGGGGGACAGGGGGTTCAGCCCCAGCATTTT. Full variable domain (rest looked up from reference TRBV2 and TRBJ1-5): EPEVTQTPSHQVTQMGQEVILRCVPISNHLYFYWYRQILGQKVEFLVSFYNNEISEKSEIFDDQFSVERPDGSNFTLKIRSTKLEDSAMYFCASSGGQGVQPQHFGDGTRLSIL.

The rearrangement uses TRBV6-6 and TRBJ1-4; 9 bases fit TRBD1. The CDR3 is 16 amino acids. Germline CDR1 reads MNHNY; CDR2 reads SVGAGI (reference sequence). J gave up 0 bases and V 4 bases, and 3 bases lay outside the gene matches. The CDR3 region has the DNA TGTGCCAGCAGTTTGCGACAGGGGGCAACTAATGAAAAACTGTTTTTT. Its translation: CASSLRQGATNEKLFF.

J is TRBJ2-1 and V is TRBV27; D gene unclear. Deletions cut 5 bases from V and 6 bases from J, with 11 bases between. The CDR3 is 13 residues long. Germline assignment: CDR1 MNHEY and CDR2 SMNVEV (reference sequence). The CDR3 sequence: CASSPDPRNEQFF. CDR3 DNA sequence: TGTGCCAGCAGTCCCGATCCCCGCAATGAGCAGTTCTTC.

The V gene is TRBV5-1, the J gene TRBJ2-3; D is possibly TRBD1 or TRBD2 (5 bases each). The germline V and J ends were trimmed by 5 bases and 2 bases, with 12 bases remaining between them. This CDR3 is built from 14 residues. Per germline, CDR1 SGHRS and CDR2 YFSETQ. CDR3 protein: CASRPTGTTDTQYF. The DNA for the CDR3 is TGCGCCAGCAGACCCACCGGGACCACAGATACGCAGTATTTT.

The chain combines TRBV11-2 with TRBJ2-5; D call uncertain. CDR1 is SGHAT and CDR2 is FQNNGV in the germline V gene. The CDR3 is made up of 13 amino acids. V lost 5 bases, J lost 4 bases, and 11 bases lay in between. This chain's CDR3 is CASSLTWIETQYF. DNA of the CDR3: TGTGCCAGCAGCCTAACTTGGATAGAGACCCAGTACTTC.

The V call is TRBV28, the J call TRBJ1-4; possibly TRBD1 for D (5 bases). V lost 7 bases, J lost 7 bases, and 19 bases lay in between. Germline CDR1 and CDR2: MDHEN and SYDVKM. There are 15 residues in the CDR3. The CDR3 nucleotides read TGTGCCAGCAATCCTACGGGCAGGGAAGGTGAAAAACTGTTTTTT. Protein product: CASNPTGREGEKLFF. Full variable domain (remainder filled in from reference TRBV28 and TRBJ1-4): DVKVTQSSRYLVKRTGEKVFLECVQDMDHENMFWYRQDPGLGLRLIYFSYDVKMKEKGDIPEGYSVSREKKERFSLILESASTNQTSMYLCASNPTGREGEKLFFGSGTQLSVL.

This chain connects TRBV20-1 to TRBJ2-3, with D possibly matching TRBD2 (5 bases). Germline V lookup: CDR1 DFQATT, CDR2 SNEGSKA (reference sequence). The germline V and J ends were trimmed by 6 bases and 8 bases, with 12 bases remaining between them. The length of the CDR3 is 11 residues. This CDR3 reads CSAREDGTQYF. The DNA of the CDR3 is TGCAGTGCGAGGGAAGATGGTACGCAGTATTTT.

The chain joins TRBV6-1 to TRBJ2-5; the D is unclear. CDR3 length: 14 amino acids. In germline, CDR1 is MNHNS, CDR2 SASEGT. The V end lost 0 bases, the J end lost 5 bases, and 10 bases lay between the germline ends. CDR3 sequence reads: CASSEAGPGETQYF. CDR3 nucleotide sequence: TGTGCCAGCAGTGAAGCAGGGCCCGGGGAGACCCAGTACTTC.

This chain uses TRBV6-5 with TRBJ2-1, with TRBD2 identical over 13 bases. There are 15 residues in the CDR3. J lost 7 bases, V lost 7 bases, and 7 bases had no gene match. The germline V gene has CDR1 MNHEY and CDR2 SVGAGI. The CDR3 loop is CASTRTSGSMNEQFF. The CDR3, as DNA: TGTGCCAGCACTAGGACTAGCGGGAGTATGAATGAGCAGTTCTTC.

This chain links TRBV27 with TRBJ2-3; TRBD2 aligns across 8 bases. This CDR3 region has 15 residues. Trimming took 6 bases from V and 3 from J; bases not matched to a gene: 8. CDR1 and CDR2 (germline): MNHEY, SMNVEV (reference sequence). CDR3 region: CASRQREMKTDTQYF. The CDR3 DNA sequence: TGTGCCAGCAGACAGCGGGAGATGAAGACAGATACGCAGTATTTT.

The chain employs TRBV4-2 and TRBJ2-7; the D gene could be TRBD1 or TRBD2 (6 bases each). The CDR3 has 16 amino acids. V lost 3 bases and J lost 2, with 17 bases in between. Germline V gives CDR1 LGHNA, CDR2 YNFKEQ. The CDR3 DNA is TGTGCCAGCAGCCACCCTGCGGAGGGGGGAACCTACGAGCAGTACTTC. Amino acids: CASSHPAEGGTYEQYF.

V is TRBV5-4 and J is TRBJ2-5, with D maybe TRBD1 (6 bases). V lost 4 bases, J lost 2 bases, and 9 bases lay in between. Germline CDR1 and CDR2: SGHNT and YYREEE (reference sequence). This CDR3 has 13 amino acids. CDR3 amino acids: CASSPGTQETQYF. For the CDR3, the DNA is TGTGCCAGCAGCCCCGGGACACAAGAGACCCAGTACTTC.

The gene calls are TRBV7-8 and TRBJ1-5; D unresolved. The CDR3 runs to 16 residues. Deletions cut 4 bases from V and 2 bases from J, with 15 bases between. Germline CDR1 SGHVS, CDR2 FQNEAQ. This CDR3 is CASSYRGGGGNQPQHF. For the CDR3, the DNA is TGTGCCAGCAGCTACCGTGGCGGAGGCGGCAATCAGCCCCAGCATTTT.